The clone carrying this T cell receptor (beta chain) was seen a few times. Produced via immunoSEQ multiplex PCR; TCRdb's table is partial and in-frame only. The table includes 65,000 to 95,000 clones, 95% detected once. The sample originates from a study of cytomegalovirus exposure and HLA in healthy donors. The wider study: It was reported in a later analysis that the same platform had been used for the 100 to 150 validation repertoires as for the roughly 710 first-cohort repertoires.

V lost 3 bases to trimming and J lost 6 bases; unmatched junction nucleotides: 8. From germline, CDR1 is LNHDA and CDR2 SQIVND (reference sequence). CDR3 length: 16 amino acids. Sequencing was done on a sample of PBMCs. V and J are TRBV19 and TRBJ1-4; 9 nucleotides match TRBD1. This TCR was recovered from a young man in good health and CMV-seronegative. The CDR3 sequence is CASSILPGQGDEKLFF. As DNA, the CDR3 is TGTGCCAGTAGTATCCTACCGGGACAGGGAGATGAAAAACTGTTTTTT.